This is a list of T cell receptor beta chains from one sample in a study of cytomegalovirus exposure and HLA in healthy donors. TCRdb's copy holds only in-frame clones and misses some; the assay was immunoSEQ multiplex PCR. This sample's clone table lists approximately 100,000 clones. The sequencing sample was made of PBMCs. These receptors were collected from a man aged 50 to 59 in good health and CMV-seronegative. Each CDR3 is given with its conserved first and last residue. D genes are given only for firm matches. Where a row states a size, it is once, few, many or the class of an expanded clone; other rows omit it.

j_gene	v_gene	abundance	d_gene	CDR3aa	CDR3nt
TRBJ1-4	TRBV6-1	-	TRBD1	CASSSRTGLNEKLFF	TGTGCCAGCAGTTCGCGGACAGGGCTTAATGAAAAACTGTTTTTT
TRBJ2-7	TRBV4-3	-	-	CASSRSRGYEQYF	TGCGCCAGCAGCCGTTCTCGGGGGTACGAGCAGTACTTC
TRBJ1-1	TRBV27	-	TRBD1	CASSFLTGGLTEAFF	TGTGCCAGCAGTTTCCTGACAGGGGGGTTAACTGAAGCTTTCTTT
TRBJ1-6	TRBV7-9	-	-	CASSLWGQLNSPLHF	TGTGCCAGCAGCTTATGGGGGCAGCTAAATTCACCCCTCCACTTT
TRBJ1-2	TRBV13	-	-	CASSLDRRAGYTF	TGTGCCAGCAGCTTAGATCGCAGGGCTGGCTACACCTTC
TRBJ2-4	TRBV18	-	-	CANSPPPSQVINIQYF	TGTGCCAACTCACCACCCCCTAGCCAAGTTATCAACATTCAGTACTTC
TRBJ2-7	TRBV7-3	-	-	CASSLRRVGHDEQYF	TGTGCCAGCAGCTTAAGGCGGGTCGGGCATGACGAGCAGTACTTC
TRBJ1-4	TRBV25-1	-	TRBD1	CASRTGGVGLEKLFF	TGTGCCAGTCGGACAGGGGGAGTGGGCTTAGAAAAACTGTTTTTT
TRBJ1-2	TRBV9	-	-	CASSVEAGRDYGYTF	TGTGCCAGCAGCGTAGAGGCCGGGAGGGACTATGGCTACACCTTC
TRBJ1-4	TRBV11-2	-	-	CASSLGEGKKLFF	TGTGCCAGCAGCTTAGGGGAGGGTAAAAAACTGTTTTTT
TRBJ1-1	TRBV7-2	-	-	CASSSHMNTEAFF	TGTGCCAGCAGCTCACACATGAACACTGAAGCTTTCTTT
TRBJ1-5	TRBV2	-	-	CASSERERTFSNQPQHF	TGTGCCAGCAGTGAGAGAGAAAGGACATTTAGCAATCAGCCCCAGCATTTT
TRBJ2-5	TRBV6-5	-	TRBD1	CASGYRGIGTQYF	TGTGCCAGCGGCTACAGGGGAATCGGGACCCAGTACTTC
TRBJ1-1	TRBV5-5	-	-	CASSLAGSEKAFF	TGTGCCAGCAGCTTGGCCGGGTCTGAGAAAGCTTTCTTT
TRBJ1-2	TRBV9	-	-	CASAAGSAGYTF	TGTGCCAGCGCGGCAGGGTCTGCTGGCTACACCTTC
TRBJ2-1	TRBV7-9	-	-	CASSLPDGERRYNEQFF	TGTGCCAGCAGCTTACCCGACGGGGAGAGACGATACAATGAGCAGTTCTTC
TRBJ1-4	TRBV10-3	medium-sized	-	CAISDTGGYEKLFF	TGTGCCATCAGTGATACGGGGGGCTATGAAAAACTGTTTTTT
TRBJ1-2	TRBV27	-	-	CASSRAGPAGGYTF	TGTGCCAGCAGTCGGGCCGGACCTGCGGGCGGCTACACCTTC
TRBJ2-1	TRBV19	-	-	CASSILGGGYNEQFF	TGTGCCAGTAGTATCCTCGGGGGAGGCTACAATGAGCAGTTCTTC
TRBJ1-5	TRBV7-8	-	-	CASSLERQPQHF	TGTGCCAGCAGCTTAGAGCGTCAGCCCCAGCATTTT
TRBJ2-7	TRBV7-8	-	-	CASSSPDRSSYEQYF	TGTGCCAGCAGCTCTCCCGACAGGAGCTCCTACGAGCAGTACTTC
TRBJ2-1	TRBV5-4	-	TRBD2	CASSYGSGTSSYNEQFF	TGTGCCAGCAGCTACGGCTCCGGGACTAGCTCCTACAATGAGCAGTTCTTC
TRBJ1-2	TRBV4-3	-	-	CASSQDLGGGTGGGYTF	TGCGCCAGCAGCCAAGATCTTGGGGGAGGGACTGGTGGTGGCTACACCTTC
TRBJ2-2	TRBV5-1	-	-	CASSPRGTGLESGELFF	TGCGCCAGCAGCCCCCGGGGAACAGGGTTGGAATCCGGGGAGCTGTTTTTT
TRBJ2-5	TRBV25-1	-	TRBD1	CASSEAHRGLRETQYF	TGTGCCAGCAGTGAAGCCCACAGGGGATTAAGGGAGACCCAGTACTTC
TRBJ2-3	TRBV29-1	-	-	CSVVWDWTQYF	TGCAGCGTTGTGTGGGACTGGACGCAGTATTTT
TRBJ1-1	TRBV14	-	TRBD1	CASSLGQGDTEAFF	TGTGCCAGCAGCCTGGGACAGGGGGACACTGAAGCTTTCTTT
TRBJ2-1	TRBV5-1	-	-	CASSLGGGTLGEQFF	TGCGCCAGCAGCTTGGGGGGCGGGACCTTAGGGGAGCAGTTCTTC
TRBJ2-5	TRBV29-1	-	TRBD1	CSVRTGAQTQYF	TGCAGCGTTCGGACAGGGGCCCAGACCCAGTACTTC
TRBJ2-7	TRBV7-2	-	TRBD2	CASSWGTSGSYEQYF	TGTGCCAGCAGCTGGGGGACTAGCGGCTCCTACGAGCAGTACTTC
TRBJ2-1	TRBV4-2	-	TRBD1	CASSQSIGDSIYNEQFF	TGTGCCAGCAGCCAATCTATTGGGGACAGCATCTACAATGAGCAGTTCTTC
TRBJ1-2	TRBV19	-	-	CASGQYGYTF	TGTGCCAGTGGACAGTATGGCTACACCTTC
TRBJ1-1	TRBV2	-	-	CASGRSGTEAFF	TGTGCCAGCGGCAGGTCGGGGACTGAAGCTTTCTTT